This T cell receptor beta chain came from a study of CD8+ T cells in alopecia areata. The CDR3 spans 13 residues. The V gene lost 3 bases and the J gene lost 2 bases, with 10 bases spanning the gap. Germline V gene sequence: CDR1 SQVTM, CDR2 ANQGSEA. RNA was extracted and reverse transcribed into cDNA as the sequencing template. Only in-frame clones appear in the TCRdb table, and some are missing; sequencing was by immunoSEQ multiplex PCR. The table lists under 250,000 clones, over 60% of them singletons. This sample's treatment: oral pan-JAK inhibitor, 5-10 mg twice daily. A note on this clone: The antigen remains undetermined.

Study-level points and caveats: With one nonresponder, baseline CD8+ expansion's link to response remains uncertain.

The sample consisted of CD4+ T cells sorted from blood, taken at week 44, from a patient treated with tofacitinib. V usage is TRBV29-1 and J usage is TRBJ1-2, with D unclear. The sequence came from a human donor with alopecia areata. The CDR3 region is CSVEFQKNYGYTF. The CDR3 DNA is TGCAGCGTTGAGTTCCAGAAAAACTATGGCTACACCTTC.